This T cell receptor beta chain was sequenced for a study of T cell changes during pregnancy in multiple sclerosis (dated by TCRdb to the late 2010s). Background for the entire study: Changes in the T cell repertoire over the course of pregnancy were examined in this study in women with multiple sclerosis.

The receptor library was made with the immunoSEQ multiplex PCR assay. Entries here come from immuneACCESS through TCRdb and include only in-frame sequences with V and J called. Some clones fail to appear in such tables; in the studies checked, an unresolved V gene covers under half of the shortfall, and the cause of the remainder is unknown. The sample table holds roughly 39,000 clones, of which 85% to 95% were seen once. The ten top clones hold less than 0.9% of the sample. As regards this clone: What this receptor recognizes is not known. There are no base qualities to consult, and no much larger clone falls within one base.

For CDR1 and CDR2, the germline V gene (reference sequence) lists LNHDA and SQIVND. The CDR3 sequence holds 15 residues, the cysteine and phenylalanine included. The kept DNA is CDR3 alone, 45 bases in frame from the first base. The germline V and J ends show losses of 6 bases and 4 bases respectively, and no gene match explains 11 bases of the junction. This receptor was taken from a female donor with multiple sclerosis, enrolled in a pregnancy study. This specimen was CD4+ T cells from peripheral blood mononuclear cells, taken before pregnancy. The V gene is TRBV19 and the J gene is TRBJ1-2; 7 central bases correspond to TRBD1. The DNA sequence is TGTGCCAGTAGCACTCAGACAGGGTCGGTCTATGGCTACACCTTC. It is translated as CASSTQTGSVYGYTF.